This T cell receptor (beta chain) was sequenced for a study of PD-L1 blockade in urothelial cancer. Study at large: As for prior chemotherapy regimens, patients had received 0 to 3. T cells numbered a median of about 150,000 in the blood samples.

With 4 bases clipped from V and 9 bases from J, the junction kept 8 bases outside the gene matches. The germline V gene encodes CDR1 SGHKS and CDR2 YYEKEE (reference sequence). The CDR3 contains 15 residues. Synthetically made TCR analog templates were put into each PCR as spikes. Only in-frame clones appear in the TCRdb table, and some are missing; sequencing was by immunoSEQ multiplex PCR. The sample carries around 50,000 clones, about four fifths recorded once. Documented time point: pretreatment peripheral blood. Pretreatment and on-treatment blood mononuclear cell samples were taken, totaling between 1 and 8 time points per patient.

J is TRBJ2-1 and V is TRBV5-5, with 12 bases fitting TRBD2. The source of this sequence is a man in his fifties or sixties with urothelial cancer. The sample in question was PBMCs, obtained around atezolizumab (anti-PD-L1) treatment. In DNA form, the CDR3 reads TGTGCCAGCAGCGGGACTAGCGGGTCGCCGGGTGAGCAGTTCTTC. Encoded protein: CASSGTSGSPGEQFF.